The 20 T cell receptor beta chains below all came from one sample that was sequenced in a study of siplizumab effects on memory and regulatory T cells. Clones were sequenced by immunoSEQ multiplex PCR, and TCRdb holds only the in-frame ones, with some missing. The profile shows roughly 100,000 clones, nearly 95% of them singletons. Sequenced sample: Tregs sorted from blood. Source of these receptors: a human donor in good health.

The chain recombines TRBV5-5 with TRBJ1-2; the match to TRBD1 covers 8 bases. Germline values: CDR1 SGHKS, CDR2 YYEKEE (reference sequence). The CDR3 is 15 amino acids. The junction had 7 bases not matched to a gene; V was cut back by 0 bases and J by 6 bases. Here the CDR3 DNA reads TGTGCCAGCAGCTTGGCACCTCAGGGGGCACATGGCTACACCTTC. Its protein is CASSLAPQGAHGYTF.

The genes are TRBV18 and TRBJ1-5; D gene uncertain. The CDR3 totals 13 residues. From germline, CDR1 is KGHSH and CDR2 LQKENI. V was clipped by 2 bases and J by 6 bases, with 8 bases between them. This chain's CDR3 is CASSPTLGQPQHF. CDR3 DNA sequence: TGTGCCAGCTCACCAACACTCGGTCAGCCCCAGCATTTT.

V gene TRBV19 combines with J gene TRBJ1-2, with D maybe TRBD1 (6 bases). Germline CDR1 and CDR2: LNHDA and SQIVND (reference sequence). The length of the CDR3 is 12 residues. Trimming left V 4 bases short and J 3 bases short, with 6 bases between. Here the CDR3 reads CASSRTDYGYTF. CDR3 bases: TGTGCCAGTAGTAGGACAGACTATGGCTACACCTTC.

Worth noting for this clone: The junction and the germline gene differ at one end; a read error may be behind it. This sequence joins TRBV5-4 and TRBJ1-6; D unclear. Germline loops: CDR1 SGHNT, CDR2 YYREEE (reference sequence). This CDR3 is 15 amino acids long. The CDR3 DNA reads TGTGCCAGCAGCTTAAAAGGGCGAAGTAATTCACTCCTCCACTTT. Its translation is CASSLKGRSNSLLHF. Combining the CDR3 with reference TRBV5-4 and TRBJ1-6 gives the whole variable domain ETGVTQSPTHLIKTRGQQVTLRCSSQSGHNTVSWYQQALGQGPQFIFQYYREEENGRGNFPPRFSGLQFPNYSSELNVNALELDDSALYLCASSLKGRSNSLLHFGNGTRLTVT.

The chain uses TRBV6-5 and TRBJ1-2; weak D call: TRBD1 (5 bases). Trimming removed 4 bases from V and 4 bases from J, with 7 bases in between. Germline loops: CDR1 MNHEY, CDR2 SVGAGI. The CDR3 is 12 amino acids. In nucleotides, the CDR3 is TGTGCCAGCAGTTCGGGACCCTATGGCTACACCTTC. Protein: CASSSGPYGYTF.

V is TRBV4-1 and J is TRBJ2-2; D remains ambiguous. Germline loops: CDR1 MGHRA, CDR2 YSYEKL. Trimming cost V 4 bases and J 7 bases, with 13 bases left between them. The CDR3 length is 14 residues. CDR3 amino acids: CASSLSPRDGELFF. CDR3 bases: TGCGCCAGCAGCCTTTCTCCGAGAGACGGGGAGCTGTTTTTT.

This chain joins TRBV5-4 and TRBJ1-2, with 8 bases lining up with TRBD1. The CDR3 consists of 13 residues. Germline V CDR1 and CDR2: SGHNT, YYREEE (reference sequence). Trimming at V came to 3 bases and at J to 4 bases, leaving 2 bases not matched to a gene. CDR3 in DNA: TGTGCCAGCAGCTCTACAGGGGGCTATGGCTACACCTTC. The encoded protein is CASSSTGGYGYTF.

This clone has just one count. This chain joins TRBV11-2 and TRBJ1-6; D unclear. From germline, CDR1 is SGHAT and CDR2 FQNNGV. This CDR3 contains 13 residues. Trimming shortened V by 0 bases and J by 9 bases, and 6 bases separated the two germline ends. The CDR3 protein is CASSLDRGSPLHF. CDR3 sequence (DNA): TGTGCCAGCAGCTTAGATCGGGGTTCACCCCTCCACTTT.

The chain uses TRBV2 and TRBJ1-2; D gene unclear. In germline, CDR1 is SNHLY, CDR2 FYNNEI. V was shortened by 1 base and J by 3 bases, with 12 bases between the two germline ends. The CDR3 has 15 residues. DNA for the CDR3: TGTGCCAGCAGTGAAGACTGGGCCAGACACTATGGCTACACCTTC. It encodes CASSEDWARHYGYTF. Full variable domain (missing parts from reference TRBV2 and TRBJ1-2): EPEVTQTPSHQVTQMGQEVILRCVPISNHLYFYWYRQILGQKVEFLVSFYNNEISEKSEIFDDQFSVERPDGSNFTLKIRSTKLEDSAMYFCASSEDWARHYGYTFGSGTRLTVV.

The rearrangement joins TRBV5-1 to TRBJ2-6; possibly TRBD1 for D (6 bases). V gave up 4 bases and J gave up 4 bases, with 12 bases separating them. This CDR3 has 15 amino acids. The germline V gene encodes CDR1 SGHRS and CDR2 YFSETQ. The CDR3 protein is CASSLTGTGANVLTF. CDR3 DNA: TGCGCCAGCAGCCTGACAGGTACCGGGGCCAACGTCCTGACTTTC.

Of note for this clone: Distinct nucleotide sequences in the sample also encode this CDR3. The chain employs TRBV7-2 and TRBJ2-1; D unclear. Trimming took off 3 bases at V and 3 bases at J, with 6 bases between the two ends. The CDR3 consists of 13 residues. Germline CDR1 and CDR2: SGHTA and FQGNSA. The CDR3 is CASSLALYNEQFF. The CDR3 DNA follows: TGTGCCAGCAGCTTGGCCCTCTACAATGAGCAGTTCTTC.

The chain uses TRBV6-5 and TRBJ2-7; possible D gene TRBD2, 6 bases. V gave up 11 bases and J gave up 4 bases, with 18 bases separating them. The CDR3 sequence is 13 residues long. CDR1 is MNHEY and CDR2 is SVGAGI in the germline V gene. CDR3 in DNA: TGTGCCGCCGCCCCCCAGCGGGCTTACGAGCAGTACTTC. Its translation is CAAAPQRAYEQYF.

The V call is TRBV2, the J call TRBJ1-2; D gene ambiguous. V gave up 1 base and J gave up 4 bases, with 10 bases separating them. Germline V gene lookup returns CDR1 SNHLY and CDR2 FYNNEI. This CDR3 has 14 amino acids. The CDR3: CASSEGRRAYGYTF. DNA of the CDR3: TGTGCCAGCAGTGAAGGCAGGCGGGCCTATGGCTACACCTTC.

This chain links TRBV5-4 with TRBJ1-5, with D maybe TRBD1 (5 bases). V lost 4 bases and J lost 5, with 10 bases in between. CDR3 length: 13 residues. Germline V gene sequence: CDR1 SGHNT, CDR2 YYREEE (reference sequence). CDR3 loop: CASSRDEDQPQHF. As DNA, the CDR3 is TGTGCCAGCAGCCGGGACGAGGATCAGCCCCAGCATTTT.

The CDR3 sequence is CASSTLYSGSEDEQYF. CDR3 DNA sequence: TGTGCCAGCAGTACCCTCTATAGCGGGAGCGAGGACGAGCAGTACTTC. The chain carries TRBV28 and TRBJ2-7; 9 bases are shared with TRBD2. Germline V CDR1 and CDR2: MDHEN, SYDVKM. V dropped 5 bases and J dropped 5; count of bases not matched to a gene: 13. The length of the CDR3 is 16 residues.

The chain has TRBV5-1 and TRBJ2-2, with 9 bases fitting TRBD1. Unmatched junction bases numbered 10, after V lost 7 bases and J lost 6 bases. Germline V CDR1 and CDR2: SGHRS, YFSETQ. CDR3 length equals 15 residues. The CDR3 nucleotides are TGCGCCAGCCGGCGGGGGACAGGGTATGCCGGGGAGCTGTTTTTT. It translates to CASRRGTGYAGELFF.

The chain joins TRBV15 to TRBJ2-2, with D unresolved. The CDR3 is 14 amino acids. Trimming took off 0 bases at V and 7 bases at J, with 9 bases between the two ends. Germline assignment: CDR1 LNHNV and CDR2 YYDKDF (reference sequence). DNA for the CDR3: TGTGCCACCAGCAGAGAGTTGGTAGGCGGGGAGCTGTTTTTT. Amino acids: CATSRELVGGELFF.

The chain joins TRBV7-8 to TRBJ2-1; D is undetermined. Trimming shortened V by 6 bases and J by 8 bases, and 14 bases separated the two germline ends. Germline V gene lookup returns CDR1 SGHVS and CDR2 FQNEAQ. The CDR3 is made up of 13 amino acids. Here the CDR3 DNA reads TGTGCCAGCAGAGTCCGGGTATTGGATGAGCAGTTCTTC. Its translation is CASRVRVLDEQFF.

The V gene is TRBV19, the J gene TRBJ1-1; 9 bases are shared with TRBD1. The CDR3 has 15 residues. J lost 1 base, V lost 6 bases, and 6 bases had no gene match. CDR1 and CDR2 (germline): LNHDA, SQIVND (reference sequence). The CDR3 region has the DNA TGTGCCAGTAGCGACAGGGGGGAGAGGAACACTGAAGCTTTCTTT. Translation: CASSDRGERNTEAFF.

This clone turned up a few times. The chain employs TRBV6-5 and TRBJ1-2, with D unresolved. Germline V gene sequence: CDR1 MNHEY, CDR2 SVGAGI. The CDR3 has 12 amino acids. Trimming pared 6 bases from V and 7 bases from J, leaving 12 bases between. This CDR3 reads CASSQGLGGYTF. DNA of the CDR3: TGTGCCAGCAGCCAAGGACTGGGTGGCTACACCTTC.